The rows below give T cell receptor beta chains drawn from one sample of a study of T cells in Graves' hyperthyroidism and ophthalmopathy. From the multiplex PCR reads, TCRdb called clonotypes with MiXCR, one entry per CDR3 protein. The sample has some 550,000 distinct CDR3 sequences, around 21% seen once. The sequenced material came from blood. These receptors originate from a man younger than 30 with Graves' hyperthyroidism. The CDR3 runs from the conserved cysteine through the conserved F or W. Fields, in order: J gene, V gene, clone size, D gene, CDR3 DNA, CDR3 protein. A D gene is named only where the DNA matches it firmly. Rows give clone size only sometimes, using once, few, many, or a class for an expanded clone.

>TRBJ1-1|TRBV6-1|NA|NA
TGTGCCAGCAGTAAGGGGGTTATAAGGAACACTGAAGCTTTCTTT
CASSKGVIRNTEAFF
>TRBJ1-3|TRBV28|many|NA
TGTGCCAGCAGTTTGACCGGGGTATCGGGAAACACCATATATTTT
CASSLTGVSGNTIYF
>TRBJ1-1|TRBV11-1|many|TRBD1
TGTGCCAGCAGCCCTGGGACAGGGGGAGTGTACACTGAAGCTTTCTTT
CASSPGTGGVYTEAFF
>TRBJ1-6|TRBV15|NA|NA
TGTGCCACCAGCAGAGTGGAGGGACGCGGTTGGAATTCACCCCTCCACTTT
CATSRVEGRGWNSPLHF
>TRBJ1-1|TRBV4-1|many|NA
TGCGCCAGCAGCCAGGCCGGGATTGTGAACACTGAAGCTTTCTTT
CASSQAGIVNTEAFF
>TRBJ1-5|TRBV6-1|NA|NA
TGTGCCAGCAGTGCTTACCGCTTAGTCAATCAGCCCCAGCATTTT
CASSAYRLVNQPQHF
>TRBJ1-3|TRBV11-1|many|NA
TGTGCCAGCAGCCCGGGCTCGGGGGACGGAAACACCATATATTTT
CASSPGSGDGNTIYF
>TRBJ1-5|TRBV4-1|NA|NA
TGCGCCAGCAGCCCCGGACCTGATCAGCCCCAGCATTTT
CASSPGPDQPQHF
>TRBJ1-2|TRBV7-2|NA|NA
TGTGCCAGCAGCGCTCTATACGGGAACTATGGCTACACCTTC
CASSALYGNYGYTF
>TRBJ2-7|TRBV11-2|many|NA
TGTGCCAGCAGCTTAGGGTTTAGATACGAGCAGTACTTC
CASSLGFRYEQYF
>TRBJ2-3|TRBV12-3/TRBV12-4|many|NA
TGTGCCAGCAGCCCCCTAGCAGATACGCAGTATTTT
CASSPLADTQYF
>TRBJ1-1|TRBV5-1|few|NA
TGCGCCAGCAGCTTGGCTAGGGGGATTGGAACTGAAGCTTTCTTT
CASSLARGIGTEAFF
>TRBJ1-1|TRBV28|NA|NA
TGTGCCAGCAGTTTAAGTGGCCCGAACACTGAAGCTTTCTTT
CASSLSGPNTEAFF
>TRBJ1-1|TRBV24-1|NA|NA
TGTGCCACCAGGAACCCAGGGAACACTGAAGCTTTCTTT
CATRNPGNTEAFF
>TRBJ1-1|TRBV6-1|many|NA
TGTGCCAGCAGTGAATACGGCGGGGGCACTGAAGCTTTCTTT
CASSEYGGGTEAFF
>TRBJ1-1|TRBV6-2/TRBV6-3|many|NA
TGTGCCAGCAGTACACAGGGAAACACTGAAGCTTTCTTT
CASSTQGNTEAFF
>TRBJ2-7|TRBV10-2|NA|NA
TGCGCCAGCACCCCGGGGGAATTGGAGCAGTACTTC
CASTPGELEQYF
>TRBJ2-4|TRBV20-1|few|NA
TGCAGTGCGGAAAACGTAGGCGGTCACATTCAGTACTTC
CSAENVGGHIQYF
>TRBJ1-5|TRBV4-1|NA|NA
TGCGCCAGCAGCCAAGATGGGATGATCGGCAATCAGCCCCAGCATTTT
CASSQDGMIGNQPQHF
>TRBJ1-6|TRBV12-3/TRBV12-4|many|TRBD1
TGTGCCAGCAGTTCCGGGACAGGGGGTTCACCCCTCCACTTT
CASSSGTGGSPLHF
>TRBJ1-2|TRBV7-9|NA|NA
TGTGCCAGCAGCCCCGACACTGCCTATGGCTACACCTTC
CASSPDTAYGYTF
>TRBJ2-5|TRBV29-1|many|NA
TGCAGCGTTGGAGGGGAGACCCAGTACTTC
CSVGGETQYF
>TRBJ2-7|TRBV19|few|NA
TGTGCCAGTAGTATGGGATCGGCGGCCTACGAGCAGTACTTC
CASSMGSAAYEQYF
>TRBJ1-5|TRBV15|many|NA
TGTGCCACCAGCAGAGGCGGAGGGGGGCTAAAGCCTCAGCCCCAGCATTTT
CATSRGGGGLKPQPQHF
>TRBJ2-2|TRBV19|many|TRBD1
TGTGCCAGTAGTATAGGGACAGGGCGCACCGGGGAGCTGTTTTTT
CASSIGTGRTGELFF
>TRBJ1-2|TRBV5-8|NA|TRBD1
TGTGCCAGCAGCTACCGAGGGGGCCCGACGAGCACCTTC
CASSYRGGPTSTF
>TRBJ1-2|TRBV12-3/TRBV12-4|many|TRBD1
TGTGCCAGCAGTGTTACGGGACAGGGTTTTGGCTACACCTTC
CASSVTGQGFGYTF
>TRBJ2-2|TRBV6-5|NA|NA
TGTGCCAGCAGTTACTCCTCAGGGTCTACCGGGGAGCTGTTTTTT
CASSYSSGSTGELFF
>TRBJ2-7|TRBV12-3/TRBV12-4|NA|TRBD1
TGTGCCAGCAGTCCGCGGGGACAGGGGGTAAACGAGCAGTACTTC
CASSPRGQGVNEQYF
>TRBJ1-1|TRBV30|NA|NA
TGTGCCTGGAGTGTATCGGGGGGGTTGGAGGACACTGAAGCTTTCTTT
CAWSVSGGLEDTEAFF
>TRBJ2-5|TRBV7-6|many|TRBD2
TGTGCCAGCAGCTTAGCTTTAGCGGGGGGGCCGGAGACCCAGTACTTC
CASSLALAGGPETQYF
>TRBJ2-5|TRBV7-6|many|TRBD1
TGTGCCAGCAGCTTAGACAGGGGAGAGACCCAGTACTTC
CASSLDRGETQYF
>TRBJ2-3|TRBV20-1|NA|NA
TGCAGTGCTTTAGCGCCTTCGAGGGCGATAATGCAGTATTTT
CSALAPSRAIMQYF
>TRBJ2-7|TRBV7-9|many|TRBD1
TGTGCCAGCAGCACCATCCGGGACAGGGGCTACGAGCAGTACTTC
CASSTIRDRGYEQYF
>TRBJ2-7|TRBV4-1|many|NA
TGCGCCAGCAGCCAAAATGGGTTGACGGCCGAGCAGTACTTC
CASSQNGLTAEQYF
>TRBJ1-2|TRBV24-1|many|NA
TGTGCCACCAGTGATTTGCGACGGAATTATGGCTACACCTTC
CATSDLRRNYGYTF
>TRBJ2-3|TRBV28|many|TRBD2
TGTGCCAGCAGTCTTACTAGCGGGGACACAGATACGCAGTATTTT
CASSLTSGDTDTQYF
>TRBJ2-5|TRBV2|many|NA
TGTGCCAGCGGGAATCGAGAGACCCAGTACTTC
CASGNRETQYF
>TRBJ1-3|TRBV12-3/TRBV12-4|many|TRBD1
TGTGCCAGCAGTTCGGACAGGGGTTTTGGAAACACCATATATTTT
CASSSDRGFGNTIYF
>TRBJ1-5|TRBV20-1|many|NA
TGCAGTGCTAGAGATACAGGGAGGAGCAATCAGCCCCAGCATTTT
CSARDTGRSNQPQHF